The source of this T cell receptor beta chain is a study of shared clonotypes between healthy human individuals. The V end was cut by 6 bases, the J end by 7 bases, with 16 bases between. Germline assignment: CDR1 MNHNY and CDR2 SVGAGI (reference sequence). CDR3 size: 14 residues. The data were produced by immunoSEQ multiplex PCR, yet TCRdb's version contains in-frame clones alone and is incomplete. The top ten hold approximately 1.5% of the sample, which has 950,000 to 1,300,000 clones, around 74% seen once. About this clone itself: Its antigen is not known.

Findings of the study overall: Among the subsets, naive ones generally showed larger estimated richness than memory ones. In this cohort, only blood was sampled, and tissue repertoires likely differ.

V is TRBV6-6 and J is TRBJ2-1; perhaps TRBD1 as D (6 bases). The TCR sequence derives from a man aged 18 to 30 in good health. Sequenced: memory CD4+ T cells sorted from blood. Subset here: CD45RA-negative fraction. In DNA form, the CDR3 reads TGTGCCAGCAGACGCCCTACAGGGTGGAATGAGCAGTTCTTC. It is translated as CASRRPTGWNEQFF.